This entry lists 26 T cell receptor beta chains sequenced from one sample in a study of CD8+CD57+ T cells in acquired aplastic anemia. Profiles of TCR beta VDJ and CDR3 were generated from a genomic DNA template. One entry per CDR3 protein, called by TCRdb with MiXCR from the reads. The repertoire consists of roughly 420,000 distinct CDR3 sequences, with 55% to 75% occurring once and the leading ten covering more than 3.5%. The material sequenced was sorted CD4+, CD8+, or CD8+CD57+ T cells (not recorded which) from PBMCs. The receptors shown here come from a human donor in good health, serving as a control.

The V gene is TRBV20-1, the J gene TRBJ2-5; 9 nucleotides match TRBD1. V was pared by 6 bases and J by 2 bases, with 7 bases of the junction left unmatched. This CDR3 spans 14 amino acids. Germline V gives CDR1 DFQATT, CDR2 SNEGSKA (reference sequence). The CDR3 is CSALDRGRQETQYF. CDR3 bases: TGCAGTGCCCTAGACAGGGGGAGGCAAGAGACCCAGTACTTC.

Turning to this clonotype: At one end, the junction sequence differs from germline, possibly due to a read error. This chain links TRBV7-2 with TRBJ2-6; D tentatively fits TRBD1 or TRBD2 (5 bases each). This CDR3 is built from 14 residues. Germline lookup yields CDR1 SGHTA and CDR2 FQGNSA. The CDR3 here is CASSLGAGANDLTF. In DNA, the CDR3 is TGCGCCAGCAGCTTGGGAGCTGGGGCCAACGACCTGACTTTC.

The CDR3 bases are TGTGCCAGCAGCGTAGACATTTCATTGGTAACCGTG. Translated: CASSVDISLVTV. V gene TRBV9 combines with J gene TRBJ2-7; no firm D call. Germline V gives CDR1 SGDLS, CDR2 YYNGEE. CDR3 size: 12 residues.

V is TRBV4-1 and J is TRBJ2-1; D tentatively fits TRBD1 or TRBD2 (6 bases each). This CDR3 comprises 16 residues. In germline, CDR1 is MGHRA, CDR2 YSYEKL. The V end lost 0 bases, the J end lost 5 bases, and 14 bases lay between the germline ends. The CDR3, as DNA: TGCGCCAGCAGCCAAGATAGTGGGGGGCAGAACAATGAGCAGTTCTTC. Protein sequence: CASSQDSGGQNNEQFF.

The CDR3, as DNA: TGTGCCAGCAGCCCCGGGGCAGGGCAGGGCTACACCTTC. Encoded protein: CASSPGAGQGYTF. V gene TRBV7-2 combines with J gene TRBJ1-2, with D perhaps TRBD1 (5 bases). The CDR3 runs to 13 residues. V lost 5 bases, J lost 8 bases, and 15 bases lay in between. Germline-derived CDR1 and CDR2 are SGHTA and FQGNSA.

CDR3 loop: CATSAGQGQETQYF. CDR3 nucleotide sequence: TGTGCCACCAGCGCCGGACAGGGACAAGAGACCCAGTACTTC. J is TRBJ2-5 and V is TRBV15; TRBD1 matches 8 bases. V shed 5 bases, J shed 2 bases, and the junction held 4 bases outside the gene matches. Germline lookup yields CDR1 LNHNV and CDR2 YYDKDF (reference sequence). The CDR3 sequence is 14 residues long.

The chain uses TRBV7-2 and TRBJ1-5, with 9 nucleotides matching TRBD1. The CDR3 totals 14 residues. With 7 bases clipped from V and 7 bases from J, the junction kept 8 bases outside the gene matches. Per germline, CDR1 SGHTA and CDR2 FQGNSA. CDR3 loop: CASNRDRVGQPQHF. The CDR3 DNA reads TGTGCCAGCAACCGGGACAGGGTGGGACAGCCCCAGCATTTT.

In regard to this clonotype: Because it lacks the conserved phenylalanine or tryptophan at the end, this CDR3 is likely a read error. Because the CDR3's place on the DNA is in doubt, the DNA is left out and the CDR3 is given as listed by TCRdb. The V and J genes are TRBV2 and TRBJ1-1. Termini included, the CDR3 measures 13 amino acids. Looked up from germline, CDR1 is SNHLY and CDR2 is FYNNEI. The CDR3 loop is CASSEVVSRYSCL.

In its sample, this clonotype was seen many times. The V gene is TRBV15, the J gene TRBJ1-2; D not resolved. V gave up 6 bases and J gave up 6 bases, with 11 bases separating them. Per germline, CDR1 LNHNV and CDR2 YYDKDF (reference sequence). This CDR3 has 12 residues. The CDR3 is CATRQLGDGYTF. CDR3 DNA: TGTGCCACCAGGCAACTAGGCGATGGCTACACCTTC.

This clonotype was recorded once. Sequence at one end of the junction differs from germline and may be a read error. This sequence joins TRBV5-1 and TRBJ2-7; D is undetermined. This CDR3 comprises 12 residues. The germline V gene encodes CDR1 SGHRS and CDR2 YFSETQ. CDR3 amino acids: CASSSDYYEKYF. CDR3 in DNA: TGCGCCAGCAGCTCGGATTACTACGAGAAGTACTTC.

As for this clonotype: Lacking the conserved final phenylalanine or tryptophan, this CDR3 likely reflects a read error. No DNA is shown, since the ends of the CDR3 on it are uncertain; the CDR3 is the one TCRdb lists. This chain joins TRBV7-2 and TRBJ1-6. Germline V CDR1 and CDR2: SGHTA, FQGNSA. The CDR3 is 13 amino acids in total, end residues counted. CDR3: CASSLAGLLARET.

The V and J genes are TRBV9 and TRBJ1-4; D not certain. CDR3 length equals 16 residues. Germline lookup yields CDR1 SGDLS and CDR2 YYNGEE. V dropped 4 bases and J dropped 13 bases, with 26 bases sitting between them. CDR3 amino acids: CASSSAHGPFLERLFF. The CDR3 region has the DNA TGTGCCAGCAGCAGCGCACACGGGCCCTTTCTCGAGCGACTGTTTTTT.

This sequence joins TRBV7-2 and TRBJ1-2, with a tentative D call TRBD1 (5 bases). Looked up from germline, CDR1 is SGHTA and CDR2 is FQGNSA. Trimming removed 0 bases from V and 7 bases from J, with 21 bases in between. This CDR3 is built from 17 residues. CDR3 sequence reads: CASSLAGAGQQTRGYTF. CDR3 DNA sequence: TGTGCCAGCAGCTTAGCCGGGGCAGGGCAACAGACTCGTGGCTACACCTTC.

In DNA, the CDR3 is TGTGCCAGCAGCGTAAGGCGACTGAACACTGAAGCTTTCTTT. It codes for CASSVRRLNTEAFF. V is TRBV7-4 and J is TRBJ1-1; D unresolved. Germline CDR1 SGHVT, CDR2 SQSDAQ. The CDR3 is 14 amino acids. Trimming removed 5 bases at V and 0 bases at J, with 10 bases between.

The chain carries TRBV15 and TRBJ2-2; 7 bases are a match to TRBD1. The CDR3 sequence is 12 residues long. Germline trimming cut 10 bases from V and 7 bases from J; bases unmatched to any gene: 6. Germline CDR1 reads LNHNV; CDR2 reads YYDKDF (reference sequence). The CDR3 loop reads CASRRGRGELFF. CDR3 bases: TGTGCCAGCAGAAGGGGGCGCGGGGAGCTGTTTTTT. The full variable domain, with the rest looked up from reference TRBV15 and TRBJ2-2, is DAMVIQNPRYQVTQFGKPVTLSCSQTLNHNVMYWYQQKSSQAPKLLFHYYDKDFNNEADTPDNFQSRRPNTSFCFLDIRSPGLGDTAMYLCASRRGRGELFFGEGSRLTVL.

To note about this clonotype: Here the CDR3 omits its conserved ending phenylalanine or tryptophan, so a read error is the likely source. The DNA is omitted, as the CDR3 cannot be located on it reliably, and the CDR3 follows TCRdb's listing. The chain carries TRBV7-9 and TRBJ2-7; whether TRBD2, the table's D call, matches the DNA was not checked. Both ends counted, the CDR3 spans 13 residues. Germline CDR1 and CDR2: SEHNR and FQNEAQ (reference sequence). CDR3 sequence reads: CASTEHGGSNQPQ.

This clonotype was counted many times. The chain carries TRBV7-2 and TRBJ1-4, with a possible D match to TRBD1 (5 bases). V lost 3 bases, J lost 5 bases, and 10 bases lay in between. The CDR3 length is 14 residues. Looked up from germline, CDR1 is SGHTA and CDR2 is FQGNSA. CDR3: CASSFEGLNEKLFF. The CDR3 DNA sequence: TGTGCCAGCAGCTTCGAGGGGTTAAATGAAAAACTGTTTTTT. The variable domain in full, completed from reference TRBV7-2 and TRBJ1-4, reads GAGVSQSPSNKVTEKGKDVELRCDPISGHTALYWYRQSLGQGLEFLIYFQGNSAPDKSGLPSDRFSAERTGGSVSTLTIQRTQQEDSAVYLCASSFEGLNEKLFFGSGTQLSVL.

The rearrangement uses TRBV20-1 and TRBJ1-1; D perhaps matches TRBD1 (5 bases). The V and J ends lost 1 base and 6 bases respectively, with 15 bases between them. The CDR3 is 14 amino acids. Germline V gene data show CDR1 as DFQATT and CDR2 as SNEGSKA (reference sequence). CDR3 region: CSARGGEGMAEAFF. In nucleotides, the CDR3 is TGCAGTGCTAGAGGGGGGGAGGGCATGGCTGAAGCTTTCTTT.

CDR3 nucleotide sequence: TGTGCCAGCAGCTTTACTGGCTCGGGTACCTACGAGCAGTACTTC. It specifies CASSFTGSGTYEQYF. The rearrangement links TRBV7-3 to TRBJ2-7, with unresolved D. Germline loops: CDR1 SGHTA, CDR2 FQGTGA. The CDR3 is 15 amino acids. With 3 bases removed from V and 2 bases from J, the gap between germline ends came to 14 bases.

The V and J genes are TRBV19 and TRBJ2-7; D ambiguous. The CDR3 has 15 amino acids. The germline V and J ends were trimmed by 3 bases and 2 bases, with 14 bases remaining between them. From germline, CDR1 is LNHDA and CDR2 SQIVND (reference sequence). In DNA form, the CDR3 reads TGTGCCAGTAGTATTGTGTCAGGACGCGCCTACGAGCAGTACTTC. Translating it yields CASSIVSGRAYEQYF.

The chain couples TRBV30 to TRBJ1-3; 9 bases line up with TRBD1. There are 15 residues in the CDR3. The germline CDR1 and CDR2 sequences are GTSNPN and SVGIG (reference sequence). Trimming at V came to 3 bases and at J to 4 bases, leaving 7 bases not matched to a gene. The CDR3 sequence is CAWSVDRGSGNTIYF. The CDR3 coding sequence is TGTGCCTGGAGCGTGGACAGGGGATCGGGAAACACCATATATTTT.

The chain couples TRBV5-1 to TRBJ2-7; D might be TRBD2 (5 bases). This CDR3 is 15 amino acids long. Per germline, CDR1 SGHRS and CDR2 YFSETQ. Deletions cut 0 bases from V and 3 bases from J, with 13 bases between. CDR3 protein: CASSLDVGAGYEQYF. Written as DNA, the CDR3 is TGCGCCAGCAGCTTGGACGTGGGCGCGGGCTACGAGCAGTACTTC.

This clonotype was seen repeatedly, ten times or more. The V call is TRBV20-1, the J call TRBJ2-7; TRBD1 aligns across 7 bases. V lost 3 bases, J lost 2 bases, and 10 bases stayed unmatched. Germline CDR1 and CDR2: DFQATT and SNEGSKA (reference sequence). CDR3 length: 15 amino acids. This CDR3 is CSASLSGTDPYEQYF. CDR3 in DNA: TGCAGTGCTAGCCTGTCCGGGACAGACCCCTACGAGCAGTACTTC.

Many counts were recorded for this clonotype. This chain connects TRBV6-2 or TRBV6-3 to TRBJ2-1, with TRBD2 matching over 8 bases. The CDR3 length is 15 residues. With 5 bases clipped from V and 7 bases from J, the junction kept 10 bases outside the gene matches. Germline assignment: CDR1 MNHEY and CDR2 SVGEGT. The CDR3 spells CASSRRIAGLNEQFF. DNA for the CDR3: TGTGCCAGCAGTCGTCGGATAGCGGGGCTAAATGAGCAGTTCTTC.

Points on this clonotype: The junction departs from the called germline gene at one end, perhaps through a read error. This chain joins TRBV7-9 and TRBJ1-3, with D tentatively TRBD1 (5 bases). This CDR3 has 14 amino acids. From germline, CDR1 is SEHNR and CDR2 FQNEAQ (reference sequence). The CDR3 here is CASSFDSCGNTIYF. The CDR3 coding sequence is TGTGCCAGCAGCTTCGACAGCTGTGGAAACACAATATATTTT.

This clonotype was seen ten or more times. The chain recombines TRBV7-8 with TRBJ2-3; TRBD2 matches 7 bases. J gave up 2 bases and V 8 bases, and 7 bases lay outside the gene matches. Germline CDR1 and CDR2: SGHVS and FQNEAQ. The CDR3 length is 14 residues. The CDR3 here is CASVLAEDTDTQYF. The CDR3 nucleotides read TGTGCCAGCGTTCTAGCGGAGGACACAGATACGCAGTATTTT.